What follows are 4 T cell receptor beta chains derived from one specimen sequenced in a study of CD8+ T cells in alopecia areata. Following extraction, RNA underwent reverse transcription to cDNA, which served as the sequencing template. Generated by immunoSEQ multiplex PCR, the TCRdb table keeps only in-frame clones and is missing some. The sample carries about 210,000 clones, 64% recorded once. Described treatment: oral pan-JAK inhibitor, 5-10 mg twice daily. Specimen: CD4+ T cells sorted from blood, collected at week 4, from a patient treated with tofacitinib. The receptor source for this set is a human donor with alopecia areata.

This clone came up once. V is TRBV2 and J is TRBJ2-5, with D hard to call. V was cut by 8 bases and J by 5 bases, with 9 bases left in between. CDR1 and CDR2 (germline): SNHLY, FYNNEI. This CDR3 spans 11 amino acids. The CDR3 sequence is CASRGRETQYF. CDR3 bases: TGTGCCAGCCGTGGAAGGGAGACCCAGTACTTC. Using reference TRBV2 and TRBJ2-5 for the parts outside the CDR3, the full variable domain is EPEVTQTPSHQVTQMGQEVILRCVPISNHLYFYWYRQILGQKVEFLVSFYNNEISEKSEIFDDQFSVERPDGSNFTLKIRSTKLEDSAMYFCASRGRETQYFGPGTRLLVL.

The V gene is TRBV29-1, the J gene TRBJ2-5; 8 nucleotides match TRBD2. Unmatched junction bases numbered 3, after V lost 4 bases and J lost 2 bases. The germline V gene has CDR1 SQVTM and CDR2 ANQGSEA. The CDR3 extends over 13 amino acids. CDR3 DNA sequence: TGCAGCGTTGGCTCTAGCGGGCAAGAGACCCAGTACTTC. This sequence encodes CSVGSSGQETQYF.

The sample holds a few counts of this clone. CDR3 in amino acids: CASRIAGSTDTQYF. CDR3 nucleotide sequence: TGCGCCAGCAGGATTGCCGGGAGCACAGATACGCAGTATTTT. The chain has TRBV5-1 and TRBJ2-3; no clear D gene. From germline, CDR1 is SGHRS and CDR2 YFSETQ. The CDR3 consists of 14 residues. With 5 bases removed from V and 0 bases from J, the gap between germline ends came to 10 bases.

This chain connects TRBV6-1 to TRBJ1-1, with D maybe TRBD1 (5 bases). V shed 1 base and J shed 1 base, with 13 bases lying between them. This CDR3 spans 16 amino acids. CDR1 is MNHNS and CDR2 is SASEGT in the germline V gene. The CDR3 is CASSEDGEQANTEAFF. For the CDR3, the DNA is TGTGCCAGCAGTGAAGATGGGGAACAGGCGAACACTGAAGCTTTCTTT.